This TCR beta chain was sequenced during a study of cytomegalovirus exposure and HLA in healthy donors. Study conclusions and caveats: Most subjects had HLA-A and HLA-B alleles reportedly predicted accurately by TCR beta sequences. A prior analysis recorded that most TCR beta V segments were productive about 90% or about 30% of the time. The authors confirmed in vitro that three CMV-associated chains were specific for CMV antigens.

Researchers ran the PCR with 60 Vbeta and 13 Jbeta primers. The repertoire was sequenced with immunoSEQ multiplex PCR; TCRdb's copy has only in-frame clones and lacks some. The table has roughly 100,000 clones, around 77% seen once. On this clone: Its antigen is still unknown.

Germline CDR1 SEHNR, CDR2 FQNEAQ (reference sequence). The CDR3 covers 15 residues. The trim removed 2 bases at V and 3 bases at J, leaving 3 bases unmatched. This TCR was sampled from a male donor in good health and CMV-seropositive. The chain uses TRBV7-9 and TRBJ2-3, with TRBD2 identical over 9 bases. Sequencing was done on a sample of PBMCs. This CDR3 reads CASSLRGRGTDTQYF. The CDR3 bases are TGTGCCAGCAGCTTACGCGGGAGGGGTACAGATACGCAGTATTTT.